These T cell receptor beta chains were read from a single sample in a study of graft-versus-host responses after intestinal transplantation. This table comes from immunoSEQ multiplex PCR, and its TCRdb copy is limited to in-frame clones, with some not included. The table lists roughly 14,000 clones, roughly 28% of them singletons, with around 4% in the top ten. This sample comprised alloreactive CD4+ T cells from a mixed lymphocyte reaction culture, obtained before intestinal transplant. These receptors came from a human patient who received an intestinal transplant. Both conserved end residues are part of each CDR3. A D gene is named only where the DNA matches it firmly. The listing skips clone size in some rows; elsewhere it reads once, few, many or a size class.

v_gene: TRBV7-2; j_gene: TRBJ1-2; d_gene: TRBD1; abundance: NA; CDR3nt: TGTGCCAGCAGTCTGGGGACAGAATATGGCTACACCTTC; CDR3aa: CASSLGTEYGYTF
v_gene: TRBV28; j_gene: TRBJ1-2; d_gene: NA; abundance: NA; CDR3nt: TGTGCTAGCAGTTTCCCCCGTCCCTCGACCTATGGCTACACCTTC; CDR3aa: CASSFPRPSTYGYTF
v_gene: TRBV19; j_gene: TRBJ2-3; d_gene: NA; abundance: NA; CDR3nt: TGTGCCAGTAGTCGTCGAACCCCCTGGGGCAGGACATACGCTAGCACAGATACGCAGTATTTT; CDR3aa: CASSRRTPWGRTYASTDTQYF
v_gene: TRBV28; j_gene: TRBJ2-3; d_gene: NA; abundance: NA; CDR3nt: TGTGCCAGCTCCGGATCGGGCCGGTTCACAGATACGCAGTATTTT; CDR3aa: CASSGSGRFTDTQYF
v_gene: TRBV28; j_gene: TRBJ1-1; d_gene: NA; abundance: NA; CDR3nt: TGTGCCAGCTGGCGCGGCACTGAAGCTTTCTTT; CDR3aa: CASWRGTEAFF
v_gene: TRBV28; j_gene: TRBJ1-4; d_gene: NA; abundance: NA; CDR3nt: TGTGCCAGCAGTTTTGGGGGACAAGCCGAAAAACTGTTTTTT; CDR3aa: CASSFGGQAEKLFF
v_gene: TRBV6-6; j_gene: TRBJ2-7; d_gene: TRBD2; abundance: NA; CDR3nt: TGTGCCAGCAGTGGGGGAGGGGTTTGGTCCTACGAGCAGTACTTC; CDR3aa: CASSGGGVWSYEQYF
v_gene: TRBV25-1; j_gene: TRBJ2-1; d_gene: TRBD1; abundance: NA; CDR3nt: TGTGCCAGCGTGGCCGGGACAGGGGCGTACAATGAGCAGTTCTTC; CDR3aa: CASVAGTGAYNEQFF
v_gene: TRBV9; j_gene: TRBJ2-5; d_gene: NA; abundance: few; CDR3nt: TGTGCCAGCAGCGTAGCCGGAGGGCAGGGGGGCCAAGAGACCCAGTACTTC; CDR3aa: CASSVAGGQGGQETQYF
v_gene: TRBV27; j_gene: TRBJ2-1; d_gene: NA; abundance: few; CDR3nt: TGTGCCAGCAGTGAAGGTCCTCCTCGGTGGTTCTTC; CDR3aa: CASSEGPPRWFF
v_gene: TRBV7-2; j_gene: TRBJ2-2; d_gene: NA; abundance: NA; CDR3nt: TGTGCCAGCAGCTTTAAAAGGGAAACCGGGGAGCTGTTTTTT; CDR3aa: CASSFKRETGELFF
v_gene: TRBV5-1; j_gene: TRBJ2-7; d_gene: TRBD2; abundance: few; CDR3nt: TGCGCCAGCAGCAATCCTAGCGGGTCGTCCTACGAGCAGTACTTC; CDR3aa: CASSNPSGSSYEQYF
v_gene: TRBV19; j_gene: TRBJ1-6; d_gene: NA; abundance: NA; CDR3nt: TGTGCCAGTAGTATACGGAATTCACCCCTCCACTTT; CDR3aa: CASSIRNSPLHF
v_gene: TRBV7-9; j_gene: TRBJ2-5; d_gene: NA; abundance: NA; CDR3nt: TGTGCCAGCAGCCCTCAGCCCCAAGAGACCCAGTACTTC; CDR3aa: CASSPQPQETQYF
v_gene: TRBV7-6; j_gene: TRBJ2-3; d_gene: TRBD2; abundance: NA; CDR3nt: TGTGCCAGCAGCTCAAGCGGGAGAAGCACAGATACGCAGTATTTT; CDR3aa: CASSSSGRSTDTQYF
v_gene: TRBV4-1; j_gene: TRBJ1-4; d_gene: TRBD1; abundance: medium-sized; CDR3nt: TGCGCCAGCAGCCAACCGACAGGGGGCGCGTGGGAAAAACTGTTTTTT; CDR3aa: CASSQPTGGAWEKLFF
v_gene: TRBV10-3; j_gene: TRBJ1-1; d_gene: TRBD1; abundance: medium-sized; CDR3nt: TGTGCCACCGCAAAGACAGGGGACACTGAAGCTTTCTTT; CDR3aa: CATAKTGDTEAFF
v_gene: TRBV6-6; j_gene: TRBJ2-7; d_gene: NA; abundance: NA; CDR3nt: TGTGCCAGCAGCTACCGGACAGTCCTTCCCTACGAGCAGTACTTC; CDR3aa: CASSYRTVLPYEQYF
v_gene: TRBV11-2; j_gene: TRBJ2-5; d_gene: NA; abundance: few; CDR3nt: TGTGCCAGCAGCTTATCTAGAACAGTCCAAGAGACCCAGTACTTC; CDR3aa: CASSLSRTVQETQYF
v_gene: TRBV4-3; j_gene: TRBJ1-5; d_gene: NA; abundance: NA; CDR3nt: TGCGCCAGCAGGGCTAGGGTTAATAGCAATCAGCCCCAGCATTTT; CDR3aa: CASRARVNSNQPQHF
v_gene: TRBV28; j_gene: TRBJ1-2; d_gene: NA; abundance: NA; CDR3nt: TGTGCCAGCAGTCGGACAAACTATGGCTACACCTTC; CDR3aa: CASSRTNYGYTF
v_gene: TRBV5-4; j_gene: TRBJ2-3; d_gene: TRBD1; abundance: NA; CDR3nt: TGTGCCAGCAGCATCCGGACAGGGGGGAACACAGATACGCAGTATTTT; CDR3aa: CASSIRTGGNTDTQYF
v_gene: TRBV6-6; j_gene: TRBJ2-1; d_gene: NA; abundance: medium-sized; CDR3nt: TGTGCCAGCATCGTAGGGGCTATTTACAATGAGCAGTTCTTC; CDR3aa: CASIVGAIYNEQFF
v_gene: TRBV28; j_gene: TRBJ1-1; d_gene: TRBD1; abundance: medium-sized; CDR3nt: TGTGCCAGCAGACCCCGTGGGGACAGGGGATTCAGGACTGAAGCTTTCTTT; CDR3aa: CASRPRGDRGFRTEAFF
v_gene: TRBV19; j_gene: TRBJ1-2; d_gene: NA; abundance: few; CDR3nt: TGTGCCAGTAGTGAGGTGTCAGGGGTCGGCTACACCTTC; CDR3aa: CASSEVSGVGYTF
v_gene: TRBV7-2; j_gene: TRBJ2-5; d_gene: NA; abundance: few; CDR3nt: TGTGCCAGCAGCTTAGCGGGCCTCCAAGAGACCCAGTACTTC; CDR3aa: CASSLAGLQETQYF
v_gene: TRBV7-7; j_gene: TRBJ2-5; d_gene: TRBD2; abundance: few; CDR3nt: TGTGCCAGCAGCTTCGGTCTAGCGGGGGAGACCCAGTACTTC; CDR3aa: CASSFGLAGETQYF
v_gene: TRBV15; j_gene: TRBJ2-3; d_gene: NA; abundance: few; CDR3nt: TGTGCCACCAGCAGAGACGGCTACACAGATACGCAGTATTTT; CDR3aa: CATSRDGYTDTQYF
v_gene: TRBV5-1; j_gene: TRBJ2-2; d_gene: TRBD2; abundance: NA; CDR3nt: TGCGCCAGCAGCTCCCCCCCGACTAGCGGCGGGGAGCTGTTTTTT; CDR3aa: CASSSPPTSGGELFF
v_gene: TRBV27; j_gene: TRBJ2-4; d_gene: NA; abundance: medium-sized; CDR3nt: TGTGCCAACGATGCACTAGCCAAAAACATTCAGTACTTC; CDR3aa: CANDALAKNIQYF
v_gene: TRBV6-1; j_gene: TRBJ2-7; d_gene: TRBD2; abundance: few; CDR3nt: TGTGCCAGCAGCCACGGGACTAGCGGGAGCCCCGAGCAGTACTTC; CDR3aa: CASSHGTSGSPEQYF
v_gene: TRBV28; j_gene: TRBJ2-7; d_gene: TRBD2; abundance: once; CDR3nt: TGTGCCAGCACTTTAGCGGGAGGCCCCTCCTACGAGCAGTACTTC; CDR3aa: CASTLAGGPSYEQYF
v_gene: TRBV10-3; j_gene: TRBJ1-1; d_gene: NA; abundance: medium-sized; CDR3nt: TGTGCCATCAGTGAGTCGATAAAGGCGGTTGGTGGGCTGGCTTTCTTT; CDR3aa: CAISESIKAVGGLAFF
v_gene: TRBV9; j_gene: TRBJ2-5; d_gene: TRBD1; abundance: few; CDR3nt: TGTGCCAGCAGCTCCCGTGGGGGACAGGCGCCTATAGGGCAAGAGACCCAGTACTTC; CDR3aa: CASSSRGGQAPIGQETQYF
v_gene: TRBV2; j_gene: TRBJ2-7; d_gene: NA; abundance: NA; CDR3nt: TGTGCCAGCAGTGAAGCGGTTCTTCGGGGAGAACAGTACTTC; CDR3aa: CASSEAVLRGEQYF
v_gene: TRBV30; j_gene: TRBJ1-6; d_gene: TRBD1; abundance: NA; CDR3nt: TGTGCCTGGAGATTACCGGGACAGGGGATCACCTATAATTCACCCCTCCACTTT; CDR3aa: CAWRLPGQGITYNSPLHF
v_gene: TRBV9; j_gene: TRBJ2-5; d_gene: NA; abundance: NA; CDR3nt: TGTGCCAGCAGCGTGGGTCAGACCCAGTACTTC; CDR3aa: CASSVGQTQYF
v_gene: TRBV7-2; j_gene: TRBJ1-5; d_gene: NA; abundance: NA; CDR3nt: TGTGCCAGCAGCTTAGAGACAGGTAGCAATCAGCCCCAGCATTTT; CDR3aa: CASSLETGSNQPQHF
v_gene: TRBV5-4; j_gene: TRBJ2-5; d_gene: TRBD1; abundance: NA; CDR3nt: TGTGCCAGCAGCTTAGGGACAGGAAAAGAGACCCAGTACTTC; CDR3aa: CASSLGTGKETQYF
v_gene: TRBV11-1; j_gene: TRBJ1-4; d_gene: NA; abundance: NA; CDR3nt: TGTGCCAGCAGCTTTCAGGGACGTGAAAAACTGTTTTTT; CDR3aa: CASSFQGREKLFF
v_gene: TRBV7-9; j_gene: TRBJ2-3; d_gene: NA; abundance: NA; CDR3nt: TGTGCCAGCAGCCCCTCCCCCAGCACAGATACGCAGTATTTT; CDR3aa: CASSPSPSTDTQYF
v_gene: TRBV20-1; j_gene: TRBJ2-5; d_gene: NA; abundance: NA; CDR3nt: TGCAGTGCTAGCCTAGAGACCCAGTACTTC; CDR3aa: CSASLETQYF
v_gene: TRBV23-1; j_gene: TRBJ2-7; d_gene: NA; abundance: few; CDR3nt: TGCGCCAGCAGTGCGGGACAGCCGTACGAGCAGTACTTC; CDR3aa: CASSAGQPYEQYF
v_gene: TRBV5-6; j_gene: TRBJ1-1; d_gene: NA; abundance: medium-sized; CDR3nt: TGTGCCAGCAGCTTGGCAGGACGGAAGAACACTGAAGCTTTCTTT; CDR3aa: CASSLAGRKNTEAFF
v_gene: TRBV28; j_gene: TRBJ1-5; d_gene: NA; abundance: NA; CDR3nt: TGTGCCAGCAGTCCCCGTGGGGGGACAAGGGCCCATAGCAATCAGCCCCAGCATTTT; CDR3aa: CASSPRGGTRAHSNQPQHF
v_gene: TRBV5-1; j_gene: TRBJ2-6; d_gene: TRBD1; abundance: NA; CDR3nt: TGCGCCAGCAGCTCGGGACAGAGGGTTTACTCTGGGGCCAACGTCCTGACTTTC; CDR3aa: CASSSGQRVYSGANVLTF
v_gene: TRBV7-2; j_gene: TRBJ2-3; d_gene: NA; abundance: few; CDR3nt: TGTGCCAGCAGCTTCCCCCACGCGGGGTCGGATACGCAGTATTTT; CDR3aa: CASSFPHAGSDTQYF
v_gene: TRBV5-4; j_gene: TRBJ2-7; d_gene: TRBD2; abundance: few; CDR3nt: TGTGCCAGCAGCCGGGACCCTAGCGGGAGAAACGACGAGCAGTACTTC; CDR3aa: CASSRDPSGRNDEQYF
v_gene: TRBV5-4; j_gene: TRBJ2-1; d_gene: NA; abundance: NA; CDR3nt: TGTGCCAGCAGCTTGAGCCGGAAGAGCTCCTACAATGAGCAGTTCTTC; CDR3aa: CASSLSRKSSYNEQFF
v_gene: TRBV30; j_gene: TRBJ2-5; d_gene: NA; abundance: few; CDR3nt: TGTGCCTATCAAGAGGTAGAGACCCAGTACTTC; CDR3aa: CAYQEVETQYF
v_gene: TRBV6-9; j_gene: TRBJ2-3; d_gene: NA; abundance: NA; CDR3nt: TGTGCCAGCAGTTATGGCAGGGTCACAGATACGCAGTATTTT; CDR3aa: CASSYGRVTDTQYF
v_gene: TRBV28; j_gene: TRBJ2-7; d_gene: TRBD2; abundance: NA; CDR3nt: TGTGCCAGCAGTCAAAGCGGGAGGGTGGTGGAGCAGTACTTC; CDR3aa: CASSQSGRVVEQYF